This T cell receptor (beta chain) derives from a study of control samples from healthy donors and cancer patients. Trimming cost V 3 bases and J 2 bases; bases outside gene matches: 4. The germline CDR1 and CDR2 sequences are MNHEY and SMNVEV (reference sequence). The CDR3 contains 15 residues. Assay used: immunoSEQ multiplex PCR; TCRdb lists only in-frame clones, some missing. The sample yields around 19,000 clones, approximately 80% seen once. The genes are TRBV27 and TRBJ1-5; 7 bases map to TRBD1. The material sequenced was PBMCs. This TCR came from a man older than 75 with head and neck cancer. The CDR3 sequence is CASSLRGGGNQPQHF. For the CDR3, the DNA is TGTGCCAGCAGTTTGAGAGGGGGCGGCAATCAGCCCCAGCATTTT.